A selection of T cell receptor beta chains follows, all from one sample in a study of blood T cell repertoires in COVID-19. The method was immunoSEQ multiplex PCR; TCRdb's version includes in-frame clones alone and lacks a portion of them. Of a few hundred thousand clones in the sample, approximately 88% are singletons; the top ten hold less than 1%. The sample was peripheral blood. The receptors were sampled from a middle-aged woman who had recovered from COVID-19. Both conserved end residues are part of each CDR3. D genes are given only for firm matches. Rows may omit the clone size; those that give it use once, few, many or a size class.

d_call | clone_size | j_call | v_call | cdr3_nt | cdr3_aa
- | - | TRBJ1-1 | TRBV3-1/TRBV3-2 | TGTGCCAGCAGCCAAGATTGGAACAGCCAAAACACTGAAGCTTTCTTT | CASSQDWNSQNTEAFF
- | - | TRBJ1-1 | TRBV29-1 | TGCAGCGTTGAAGATCAGGGGAGGGGAACTGAAGCTTTCTTT | CSVEDQGRGTEAFF
- | - | TRBJ2-1 | TRBV5-1 | TGCGCCAGCAGCTTGGCCTCCGGGACATCTCTCTCCTACAATGAGCAGTTCTTC | CASSLASGTSLSYNEQFF
TRBD2 | - | TRBJ2-3 | TRBV5-6 | TGTGCCAGCAGCTTGGGAGGGCTAGCGGCCACAGATACGCAGTATTTT | CASSLGGLAATDTQYF
TRBD2 | - | TRBJ2-2 | TRBV5-1 | TGCGCCAGCAGCTTGTCGGGGGAGGGCAACACCGGGGAGCTGTTTTTT | CASSLSGEGNTGELFF
- | - | TRBJ1-5 | TRBV15 | TGTGCCACCAGCAGCGACAGTACGAATCAGCCCCAGCATTTT | CATSSDSTNQPQHF
- | once | TRBJ1-6 | TRBV28 | TGTGCCGCCGTCCCCGGGGGGCGGGGGTCACCCCTCCACTTT | CAAVPGGRGSPLHF
TRBD2 | - | TRBJ2-5 | TRBV7-7 | TGTGCTAGCAGCTTATCCCCAGGACTAGCGGGCCAAGAGACCCAGTACTTC | CASSLSPGLAGQETQYF
- | - | TRBJ1-5 | TRBV19 | TGTGCCAGTAGTATATTGACAGGTTCGGATCAGCCCCAGCATTTT | CASSILTGSDQPQHF
- | - | TRBJ1-5 | TRBV27 | TGTGCCAGCAGCCCTCGACAGGACCATCAGCCCCAGCATTTT | CASSPRQDHQPQHF
- | - | TRBJ1-1 | TRBV9 | TGTGCCAGCAGCGTCCAGGGCGGTCACACTGAAGCTTTCTTT | CASSVQGGHTEAFF
TRBD1 | - | TRBJ2-3 | TRBV5-6 | TGTGCCAGCAGCTCCCGGGACAGGAGCACAGATACGCAGTATTTT | CASSSRDRSTDTQYF
- | once | TRBJ1-1 | TRBV10-3 | TGTGCCAGCCGCGGGAACACTGAAGCTTTCTTT | CASRGNTEAFF
- | few | TRBJ1-2 | TRBV19 | TGTGCCAGTACCCTCAGGACAGATTCCCCTAACTATGGCTACACCTTC | CASTLRTDSPNYGYTF
TRBD1 | - | TRBJ1-5 | TRBV19 | TGTGCCAGTACCGCCGGGACAGGGAATCAGCCCCAGCATTTT | CASTAGTGNQPQHF
TRBD1 | - | TRBJ1-2 | TRBV19 | TGTGCCAGTAGTATAGCCCTCCGGGACAGGTTTAACTATGGCTACACCTTC | CASSIALRDRFNYGYTF
- | once | TRBJ2-7 | TRBV30 | TGTGCCTGGACGAGGGGGGGCGAGCAGTACTTC | CAWTRGGEQYF
TRBD1 | - | TRBJ1-1 | TRBV5-1 | TGCGCCAGCAGCCAAACAGGGGGCAGGACTGAAGCTTTCTTT | CASSQTGGRTEAFF
- | - | TRBJ2-7 | TRBV19 | TGTGCCAGTAGTCAGGCTGGACAAACCTACGAGCAGTACTTC | CASSQAGQTYEQYF
TRBD1 | - | TRBJ1-4 | TRBV6-2/TRBV6-3 | TGTGCCAGCAGTCCAAACGGACAGGGTGCTGAAAAACTGTTTTTT | CASSPNGQGAEKLFF
TRBD2 | once | TRBJ2-5 | TRBV18 | TGTGCCAGCTCACCGGGTGTCGCGGGAGGACAAGAGACCCAGTACTTC | CASSPGVAGGQETQYF
TRBD1 | - | TRBJ2-2 | TRBV7-7 | TGTGCCGCCGGGACAGGGAACACCGGGGAGCTGTTTTTT | CAAGTGNTGELFF
TRBD2 | - | TRBJ2-5 | TRBV29-1 | TGCAGCGTTGTAGCCAGCGGGACCCAAGAGACCCAGTACTTC | CSVVASGTQETQYF
TRBD2 | - | TRBJ2-7 | TRBV4-2 | TGTGCCAGCAGCCCGACCGACGCAGGGGCGGCAACCTGGACTAGCCGGAGTTACGAGCAGTACTTC | CASSPTDAGAATWTSRSYEQYF
- | - | TRBJ2-2 | TRBV15 | TGTGCCACCACCAAGCCCGAAACCGGGGAGCTGTTTTTT | CATTKPETGELFF
TRBD2 | - | TRBJ2-7 | TRBV28 | TGTGCCAGCTCCACAACGGGGGGCTCCTACGAGCAGTACTTC | CASSTTGGSYEQYF